The next 4 T cell receptor beta chains were all read from a single sample in a study of Graves' ophthalmopathy and Graves' hyperthyroidism. Amplification targeted the TCR beta CDR3 regions, with RNA transcripts as the source material. HTBI-primed first-round RT-PCR preceded second-round multiplex PCR. TCRdb recomputed calls from the multiplex PCR reads with MiXCR, one row per CDR3 protein. The table includes 200,000 to 300,000 distinct CDR3 sequences, roughly 50% detected once. The sequenced sample consisted of peripheral blood. The source of these receptors is an adult man with Graves' ophthalmopathy.

V gene TRBV4-1 combines with J gene TRBJ2-5; D possibly corresponds to TRBD2 (6 bases). This CDR3 spans 15 amino acids. In germline, CDR1 is MGHRA, CDR2 YSYEKL. The V and J ends lost 7 bases and 2 bases respectively, with 17 bases between them. Written as DNA, the CDR3 is TGCGCCAGCACGGAGTCCGGGGGAGGTCAAGAGACCCAGTACTTC. Amino acids: CASTESGGGQETQYF.

A few counts support this clonotype. The chain employs TRBV29-1 and TRBJ1-1; D gene ambiguous. The V end lost 7 bases, the J end lost 1 base, and 13 bases lay between the germline ends. Germline-derived CDR1 and CDR2 are SQVTM and ANQGSEA. This CDR3 is built from 13 residues. CDR3 loop: CSATIVANTEAFF. In nucleotides, the CDR3 is TGCAGCGCTACGATCGTAGCGAACACTGAAGCTTTCTTT.

The chain links TRBV9 to TRBJ1-1; D not certain. The V end was cut by 4 bases, the J end by 4 bases, with 14 bases between. In germline, CDR1 is SGDLS, CDR2 YYNGEE. The CDR3 sequence is 14 residues long. CDR3 in DNA: TGTGCCAGCAGCATTACGGGGTCCTCCACTGAAGCTTTCTTT. As protein: CASSITGSSTEAFF.

The table lists this clonotype with a few counts. The genes are TRBV12-3 or TRBV12-4 and TRBJ2-5; D call uncertain. V lost 6 bases and J lost 2, with 13 bases in between. CDR3 length equals 14 residues. The DNA for the CDR3 is TGTGCCAGCAGCTTATTACCTAAACAAGAGACCCAGTACTTC. This translates into CASSLLPKQETQYF.